The clone carrying this TCR beta chain was recorded at least ten times. The CDR3 length is 17 residues. Trimming cost V 4 bases and J 1 base, with 17 bases left between them. The germline V gene encodes CDR1 SQVTM and CDR2 ANQGSEA. TCRbeta library construction was performed incorporating unique molecular identifiers. TCRdb reanalysed the PCR reads using MiXCR and keeps one entry per CDR3 protein. The data hold 490,000 or so distinct CDR3 sequences, with roughly an eighth observed a single time. The sample belongs to a study of T-cell reconstitution after alpha-beta-depleted transplantation in children.

This chain uses TRBV29-1 with TRBJ2-6; the D call may be TRBD1 or TRBD2 (7 bases each). Sequences were derived from PBMCs from the stem cell graft donor, sampled from the stem cell graft. This sequence originates from a human donor who donated a stem cell graft to a child with combined immunodeficiency. In nucleotides, the CDR3 is TGCAGCGTTGCGACAGGGAGGGAATGGTCTGGGGCCAACGTCCTGACTTTC. Protein product: CSVATGREWSGANVLTF.